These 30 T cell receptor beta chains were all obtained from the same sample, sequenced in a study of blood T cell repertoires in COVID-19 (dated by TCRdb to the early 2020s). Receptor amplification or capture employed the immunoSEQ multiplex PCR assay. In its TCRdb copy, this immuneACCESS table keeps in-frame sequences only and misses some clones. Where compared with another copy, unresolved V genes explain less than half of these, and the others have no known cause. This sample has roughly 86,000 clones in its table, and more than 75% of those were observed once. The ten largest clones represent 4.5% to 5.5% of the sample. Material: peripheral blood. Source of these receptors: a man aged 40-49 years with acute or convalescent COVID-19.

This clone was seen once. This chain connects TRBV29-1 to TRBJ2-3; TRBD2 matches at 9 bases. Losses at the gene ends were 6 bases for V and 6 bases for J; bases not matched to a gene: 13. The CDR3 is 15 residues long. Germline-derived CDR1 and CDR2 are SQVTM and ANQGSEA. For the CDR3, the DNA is TGCAGCGTCAAATGGCGGGGGGGCCGTGGGGATACGCAGTATTTT. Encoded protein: CSVKWRGGRGDTQYF.

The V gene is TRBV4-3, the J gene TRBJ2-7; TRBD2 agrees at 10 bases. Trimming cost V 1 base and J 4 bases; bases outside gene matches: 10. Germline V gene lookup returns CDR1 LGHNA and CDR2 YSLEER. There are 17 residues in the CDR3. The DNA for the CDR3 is TGCGCCAGCAGCCAAGGGTCCCTAGCGGGGGCCGGGTACGAGCAGTACTTC. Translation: CASSQGSLAGAGYEQYF.

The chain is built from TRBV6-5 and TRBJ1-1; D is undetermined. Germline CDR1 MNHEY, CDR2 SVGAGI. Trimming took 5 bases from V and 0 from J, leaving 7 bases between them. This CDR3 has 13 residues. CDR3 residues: CASSKQMNTEAFF. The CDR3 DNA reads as TGTGCCAGCAGTAAACAGATGAACACTGAAGCTTTCTTT.

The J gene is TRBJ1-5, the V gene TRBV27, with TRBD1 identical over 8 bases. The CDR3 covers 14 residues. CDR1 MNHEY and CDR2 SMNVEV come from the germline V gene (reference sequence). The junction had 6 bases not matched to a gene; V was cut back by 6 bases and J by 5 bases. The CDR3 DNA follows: TGTGCCAGCAGCCCGGGACAGGCCGATCAGCCCCAGCATTTT. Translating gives CASSPGQADQPQHF.

In DNA form, the CDR3 reads TGTGCCAGCTCACCCCGAGTATCCGGGGAGCTGTTTTTT. Protein sequence: CASSPRVSGELFF. The V call is TRBV18, the J call TRBJ2-2, with no clear D. Germline assignment: CDR1 KGHSH and CDR2 LQKENI. The length of the CDR3 is 13 residues. V lost 3 bases and J lost 6, with 8 bases in between.

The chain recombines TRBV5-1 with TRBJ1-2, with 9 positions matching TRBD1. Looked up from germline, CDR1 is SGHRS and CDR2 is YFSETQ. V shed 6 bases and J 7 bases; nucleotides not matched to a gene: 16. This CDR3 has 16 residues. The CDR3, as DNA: TGCGCCAGCAACGATGCGGGGACAGGGCTTGTCGGTGGCTACACCTTC. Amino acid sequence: CASNDAGTGLVGGYTF. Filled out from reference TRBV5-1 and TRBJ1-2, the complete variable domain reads KAGVTQTPRYLIKTRGQQVTLSCSPISGHRSVSWYQQTPGQGLQFLFEYFSETQRNKGNFPGRFSGRQFSNSRSEMNVSTLELGDSALYLCASNDAGTGLVGGYTFGSGTRLTVV.

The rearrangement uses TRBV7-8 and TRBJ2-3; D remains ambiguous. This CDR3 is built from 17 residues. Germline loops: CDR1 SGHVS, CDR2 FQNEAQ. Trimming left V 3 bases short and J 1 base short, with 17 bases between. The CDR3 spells CASSLTLVPERTDTQYF. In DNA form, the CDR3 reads TGTGCCAGCAGCTTGACACTGGTGCCGGAACGCACAGATACGCAGTATTTT.

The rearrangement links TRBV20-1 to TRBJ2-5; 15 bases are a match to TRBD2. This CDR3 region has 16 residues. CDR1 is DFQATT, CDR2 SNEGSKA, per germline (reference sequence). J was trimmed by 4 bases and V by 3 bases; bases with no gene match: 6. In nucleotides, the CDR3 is TGCAGTGCTAGTACGGGGACTAGCGGGAGGCGAGAGACCCAGTACTTC. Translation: CSASTGTSGRRETQYF.

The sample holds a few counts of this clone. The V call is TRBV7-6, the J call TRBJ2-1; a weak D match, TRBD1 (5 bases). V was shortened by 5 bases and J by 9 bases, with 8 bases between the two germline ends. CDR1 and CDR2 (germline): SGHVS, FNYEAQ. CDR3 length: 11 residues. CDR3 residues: CASSPGFEQFF. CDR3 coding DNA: TGTGCCAGCAGCCCAGGGTTTGAGCAGTTCTTC.

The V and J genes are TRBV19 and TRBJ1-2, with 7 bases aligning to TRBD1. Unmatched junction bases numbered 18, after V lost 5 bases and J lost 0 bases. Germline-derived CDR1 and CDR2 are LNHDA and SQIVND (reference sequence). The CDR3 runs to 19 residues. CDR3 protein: CASSSWFGQGEFANYGYTF. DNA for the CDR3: TGTGCCAGTAGTTCTTGGTTTGGGCAGGGGGAATTCGCTAACTATGGCTACACCTTC. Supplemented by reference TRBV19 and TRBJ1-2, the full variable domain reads DGGITQSPKYLFRKEGQNVTLSCEQNLNHDAMYWYRQDPGQGLRLIYYSQIVNDFQKGDIAEGYSVSREKKESFPLTVTSAQKNPTAFYLCASSSWFGQGEFANYGYTFGSGTRLTVV.

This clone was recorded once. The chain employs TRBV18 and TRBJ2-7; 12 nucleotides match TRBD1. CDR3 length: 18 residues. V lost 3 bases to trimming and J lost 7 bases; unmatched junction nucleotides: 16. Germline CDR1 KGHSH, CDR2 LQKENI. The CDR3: CASSPNFPGQGAQSEQYF. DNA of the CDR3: TGTGCCAGCTCACCGAACTTTCCGGGACAGGGGGCGCAAAGTGAGCAGTACTTC.

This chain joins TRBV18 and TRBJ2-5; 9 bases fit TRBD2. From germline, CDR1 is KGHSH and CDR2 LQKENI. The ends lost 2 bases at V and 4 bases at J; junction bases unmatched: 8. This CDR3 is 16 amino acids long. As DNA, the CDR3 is TGTGCCAGCTCACCAAGGAGGACTAGCGAAATAGAGACCCAGTACTTC. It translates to CASSPRRTSEIETQYF.

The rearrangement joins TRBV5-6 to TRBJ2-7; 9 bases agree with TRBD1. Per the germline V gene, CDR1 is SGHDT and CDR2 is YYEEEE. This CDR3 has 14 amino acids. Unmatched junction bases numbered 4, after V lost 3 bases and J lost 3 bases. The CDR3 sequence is CASSYRGRNYEQYF. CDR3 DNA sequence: TGTGCCAGCAGCTACAGGGGGCGGAACTACGAGCAGTACTTC. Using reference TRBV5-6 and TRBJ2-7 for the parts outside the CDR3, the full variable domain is DAGVTQSPTHLIKTRGQQVTLRCSPKSGHDTVSWYQQALGQGPQFIFQYYEEEERQRGNFPDRFSGHQFPNYSSELNVNALLLGDSALYLCASSYRGRNYEQYFGPGTRLTVT.

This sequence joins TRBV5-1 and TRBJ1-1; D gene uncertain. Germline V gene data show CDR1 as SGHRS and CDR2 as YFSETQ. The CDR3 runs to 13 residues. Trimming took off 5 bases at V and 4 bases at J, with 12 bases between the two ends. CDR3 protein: CASRIRERTEAFF. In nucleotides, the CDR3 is TGCGCCAGCAGAATCCGGGAACGCACTGAAGCTTTCTTT.

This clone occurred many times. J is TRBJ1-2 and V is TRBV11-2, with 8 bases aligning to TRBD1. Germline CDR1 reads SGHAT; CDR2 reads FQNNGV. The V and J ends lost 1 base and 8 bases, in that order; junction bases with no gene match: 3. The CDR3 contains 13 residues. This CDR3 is CASSLGTGTGYTF. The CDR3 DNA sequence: TGTGCCAGCAGCTTAGGGACAGGGACCGGCTACACCTTC. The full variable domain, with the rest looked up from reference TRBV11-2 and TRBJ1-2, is EAGVAQSPRYKIIEKRQSVAFWCNPISGHATLYWYQQILGQGPKLLIQFQNNGVVDDSQLPKDRFSAERLKGVDSTLKIQPAKLEDSAVYLCASSLGTGTGYTFGSGTRLTVV.

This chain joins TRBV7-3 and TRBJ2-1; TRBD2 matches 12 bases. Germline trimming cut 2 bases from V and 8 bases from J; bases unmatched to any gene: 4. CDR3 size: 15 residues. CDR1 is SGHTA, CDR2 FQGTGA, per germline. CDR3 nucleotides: TGTGCCAGCAGCTTAGGCCGACTAGCGGGGGATGAGCAGTTCTTC. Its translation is CASSLGRLAGDEQFF.

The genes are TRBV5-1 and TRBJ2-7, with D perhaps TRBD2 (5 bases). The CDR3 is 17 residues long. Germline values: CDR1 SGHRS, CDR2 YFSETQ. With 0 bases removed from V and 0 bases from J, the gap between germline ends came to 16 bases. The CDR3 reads CASSLAGERSSSYEQYF. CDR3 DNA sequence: TGCGCCAGCAGCTTGGCCGGGGAGAGGAGCAGCTCCTACGAGCAGTACTTC.

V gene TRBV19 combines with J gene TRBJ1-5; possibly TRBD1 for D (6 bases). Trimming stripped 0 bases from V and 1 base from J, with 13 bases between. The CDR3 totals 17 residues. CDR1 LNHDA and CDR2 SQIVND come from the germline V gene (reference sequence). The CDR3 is CASSIDLLQGSNQPQHF. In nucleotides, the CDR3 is TGTGCCAGTAGTATAGATCTACTCCAGGGGAGCAATCAGCCCCAGCATTTT.

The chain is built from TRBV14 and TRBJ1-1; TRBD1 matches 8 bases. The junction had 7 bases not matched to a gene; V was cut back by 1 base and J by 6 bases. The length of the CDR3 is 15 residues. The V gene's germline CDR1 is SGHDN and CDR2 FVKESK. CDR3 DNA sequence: TGTGCCAGCAGCCAAGCTCAGGGGGCCAGGGCTGAAGCTTTCTTT. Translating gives CASSQAQGARAEAFF.

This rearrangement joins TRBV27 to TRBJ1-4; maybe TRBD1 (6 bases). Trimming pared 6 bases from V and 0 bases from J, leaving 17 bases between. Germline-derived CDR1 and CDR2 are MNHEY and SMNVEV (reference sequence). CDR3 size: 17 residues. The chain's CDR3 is CASSPGQLWATNEKLFF. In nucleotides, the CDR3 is TGTGCCAGCAGCCCTGGACAGTTGTGGGCAACTAATGAAAAACTGTTTTTT.

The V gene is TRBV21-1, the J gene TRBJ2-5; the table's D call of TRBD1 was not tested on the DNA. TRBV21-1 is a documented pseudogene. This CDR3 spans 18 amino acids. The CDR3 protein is CASSKVRLGETGSETQYF. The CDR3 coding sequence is TGTGCCAGCAGCAAAGTCCGGTTGGGAGAGACAGGGTCAGAGACCCAGTACTTC.

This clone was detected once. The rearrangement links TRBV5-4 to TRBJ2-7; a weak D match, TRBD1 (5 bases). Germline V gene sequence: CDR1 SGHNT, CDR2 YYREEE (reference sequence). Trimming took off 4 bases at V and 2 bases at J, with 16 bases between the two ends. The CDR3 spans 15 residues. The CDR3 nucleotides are TGTGCCAGCAGCCCAGGACAAGGATTAACCTACGAGCAGTACTTC. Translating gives CASSPGQGLTYEQYF. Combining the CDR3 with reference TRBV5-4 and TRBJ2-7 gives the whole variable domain ETGVTQSPTHLIKTRGQQVTLRCSSQSGHNTVSWYQQALGQGPQFIFQYYREEENGRGNFPPRFSGLQFPNYSSELNVNALELDDSALYLCASSPGQGLTYEQYFGPGTRLTVT.

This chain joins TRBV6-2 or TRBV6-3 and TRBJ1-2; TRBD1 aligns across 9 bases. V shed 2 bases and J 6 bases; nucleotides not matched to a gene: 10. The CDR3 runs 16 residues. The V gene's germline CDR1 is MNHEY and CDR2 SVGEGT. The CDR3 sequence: CASSYPPGQGRDGYTF. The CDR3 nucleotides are TGTGCCAGCAGTTACCCCCCGGGACAGGGACGAGATGGCTACACCTTC.

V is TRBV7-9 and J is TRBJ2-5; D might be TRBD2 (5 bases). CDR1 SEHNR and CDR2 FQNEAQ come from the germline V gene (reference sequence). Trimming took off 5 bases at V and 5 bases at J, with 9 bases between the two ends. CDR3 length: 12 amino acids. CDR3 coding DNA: TGTGCCAGCAGCCGGGGAGCGGAGACCCAGTACTTC. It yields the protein CASSRGAETQYF.

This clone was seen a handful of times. The chain's CDR3 is CASSQGGDRGNQPQHF. CDR3 nucleotides: TGCGCCAGCAGCCAGGGGGGGGACAGGGGCAATCAGCCCCAGCATTTT. The V and J genes are TRBV10-2 and TRBJ1-5; TRBD1 matches at 9 bases. Germline V gene sequence: CDR1 WSHSY, CDR2 SAAADI. V lost 6 bases and J lost 2; bases outside the gene matches: 8. CDR3 length equals 16 residues.

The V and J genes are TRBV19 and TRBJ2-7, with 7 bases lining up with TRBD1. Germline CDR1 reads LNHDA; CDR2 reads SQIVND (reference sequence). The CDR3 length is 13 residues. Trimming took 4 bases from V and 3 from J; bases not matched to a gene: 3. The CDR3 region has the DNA TGTGCCAGTAGTACCACAGGGGACTACGAGCAGTACTTC. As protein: CASSTTGDYEQYF.

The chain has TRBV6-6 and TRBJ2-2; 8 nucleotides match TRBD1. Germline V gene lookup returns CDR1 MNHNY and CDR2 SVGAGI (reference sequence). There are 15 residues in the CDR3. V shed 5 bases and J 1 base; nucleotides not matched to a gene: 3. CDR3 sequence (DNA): TGTGCCAGCAGTCCCGGGACAGGGAACACCGGGGAGCTGTTTTTT. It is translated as CASSPGTGNTGELFF.

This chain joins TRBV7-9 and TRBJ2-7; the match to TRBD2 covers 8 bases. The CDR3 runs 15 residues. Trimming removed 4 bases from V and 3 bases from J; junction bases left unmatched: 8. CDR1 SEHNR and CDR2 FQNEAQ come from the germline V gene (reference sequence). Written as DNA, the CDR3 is TGTGCCAGCAGCTCCGAACTAGCGGATATCTACGAGCAGTACTTC. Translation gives CASSSELADIYEQYF. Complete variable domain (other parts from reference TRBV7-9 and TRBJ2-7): DTGVSQNPRHKITKRGQNVTFRCDPISEHNRLYWYRQTLGQGPEFLTYFQNEAQLEKSRLLSDRFSAERPKGSFSTLEIQRTEQGDSAMYLCASSSELADIYEQYFGPGTRLTVT.

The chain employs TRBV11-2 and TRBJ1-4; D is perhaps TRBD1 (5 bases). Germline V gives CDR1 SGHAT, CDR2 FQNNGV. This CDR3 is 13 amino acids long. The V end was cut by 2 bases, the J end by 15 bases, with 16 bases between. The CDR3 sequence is CASSLWRGRSVFF. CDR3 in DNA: TGTGCCAGCAGCTTATGGAGGGGCCGATCAGTGTTTTTT.

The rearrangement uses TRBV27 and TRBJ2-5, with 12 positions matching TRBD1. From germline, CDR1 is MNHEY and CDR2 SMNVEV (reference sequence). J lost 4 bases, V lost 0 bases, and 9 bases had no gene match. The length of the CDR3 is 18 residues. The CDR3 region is CASSLSPPGTGGIETQYF. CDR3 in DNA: TGTGCCAGCAGTTTATCCCCCCCCGGGACAGGGGGCATAGAGACCCAGTACTTC.